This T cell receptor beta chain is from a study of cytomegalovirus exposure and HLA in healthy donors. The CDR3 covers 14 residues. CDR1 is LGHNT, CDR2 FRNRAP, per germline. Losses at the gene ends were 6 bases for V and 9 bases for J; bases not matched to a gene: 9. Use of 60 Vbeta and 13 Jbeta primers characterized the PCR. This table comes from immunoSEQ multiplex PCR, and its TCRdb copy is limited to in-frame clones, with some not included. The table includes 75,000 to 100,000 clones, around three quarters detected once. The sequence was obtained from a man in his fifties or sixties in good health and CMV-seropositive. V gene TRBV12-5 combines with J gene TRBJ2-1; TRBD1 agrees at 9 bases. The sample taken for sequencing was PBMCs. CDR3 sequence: CASGHGTGKLEQFF. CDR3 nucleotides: TGTGCTAGTGGCCACGGGACAGGGAAACTTGAGCAGTTCTTC.